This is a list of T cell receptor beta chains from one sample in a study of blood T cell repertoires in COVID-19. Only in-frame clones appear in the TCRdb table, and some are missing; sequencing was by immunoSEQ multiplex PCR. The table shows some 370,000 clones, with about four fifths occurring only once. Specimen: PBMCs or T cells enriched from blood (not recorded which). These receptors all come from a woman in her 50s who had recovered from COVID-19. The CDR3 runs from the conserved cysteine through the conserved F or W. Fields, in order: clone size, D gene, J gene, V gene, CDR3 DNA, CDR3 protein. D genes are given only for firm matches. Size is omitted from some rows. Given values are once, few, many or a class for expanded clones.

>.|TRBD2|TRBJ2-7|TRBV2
TGTGCCAGCAGTGAAGCGCTAGCGGGAGGCTCCGAGCAGTACTTC
CASSEALAGGSEQYF
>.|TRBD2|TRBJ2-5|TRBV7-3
TGTGCCAGCAGCCCCGGGGGGAGCCGGGAGACCCAGTACTTC
CASSPGGSRETQYF
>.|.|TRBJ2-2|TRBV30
TGTGCCTGGAGCCCAGGGTCCCATGGGAACACCGGGGAGCTGTTTTTT
CAWSPGSHGNTGELFF
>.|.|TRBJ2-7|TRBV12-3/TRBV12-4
TGTGCCAGCAGCTACGGGAGCTCCTACGAGCAGTACTTC
CASSYGSSYEQYF
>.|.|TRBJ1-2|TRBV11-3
TGTGCCAGCAGCCCGCCGGGGGGGGACTATGGCTACACCTTC
CASSPPGGDYGYTF
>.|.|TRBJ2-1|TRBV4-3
TGCGCCAGCAGCCAAGGTCTAACTAGACAAAGGGTGCAGTTCTTC
CASSQGLTRQRVQFF
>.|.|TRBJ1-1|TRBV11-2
TGTGCCAGCAGCGCTCTCCCGGGGGTGGCTGAAGCTTTCTTT
CASSALPGVAEAFF
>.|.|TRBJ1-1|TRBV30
TGTGCCTGGGATGGACAGATGAACACTGAAGCTTTCTTT
CAWDGQMNTEAFF
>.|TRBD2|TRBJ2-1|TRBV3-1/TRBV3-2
TGTGCCAGCAGCCAAGGTTCCCTAGCGGGAGATGAGCAGTTCTTC
CASSQGSLAGDEQFF
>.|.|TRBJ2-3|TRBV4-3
TGCGCCAGCAGCCCCAGTGGAGTTCTGGATACGCAGTATTTT
CASSPSGVLDTQYF
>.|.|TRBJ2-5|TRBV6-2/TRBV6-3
TGTGCCAGCAGTTTGGGGCCGGAGACCCAGTACTTC
CASSLGPETQYF
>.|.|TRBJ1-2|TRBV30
TGTGCCTGGTCCCACCGGGGGACCGCGAATAACTATGGCTACACCTTC
CAWSHRGTANNYGYTF
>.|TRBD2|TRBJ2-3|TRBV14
TGTGCCAGCAGCCCGCGCCCTAGCGGGACAGATACGCAGTATTTT
CASSPRPSGTDTQYF
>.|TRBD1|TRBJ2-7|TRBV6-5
TGTGCCAGCATCGGACAGGGGGTCTACGAGCAGTACTTC
CASIGQGVYEQYF
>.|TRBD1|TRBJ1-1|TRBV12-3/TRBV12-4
TGTGCCAGCAGTTTGAACAGGGGCACTGAAGCTTTCTTT
CASSLNRGTEAFF
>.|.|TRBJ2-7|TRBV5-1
TGCGCCAGCAGCTTGAAATCGGACGAGCAGTACTTC
CASSLKSDEQYF
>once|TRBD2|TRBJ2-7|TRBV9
TGTGCCAGCAGCCTTACTAGCGGGGGGACATACGAGCAGTACTTC
CASSLTSGGTYEQYF
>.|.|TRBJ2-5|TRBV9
TGTGCCAGCAGCGTTTCCGGGATGGAGACCCAGTACTTC
CASSVSGMETQYF
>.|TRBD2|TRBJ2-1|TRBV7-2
TGTGCCAGCAGCCCAAACTACGGCGGGGGGGCGGGGGAGCAGTTCTTC
CASSPNYGGGAGEQFF
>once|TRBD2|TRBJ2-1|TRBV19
TGTGCCAGTAGTCTACCGACTAGCGGGAGGGCCCATGAGCAGTTCTTC
CASSLPTSGRAHEQFF